A single sample gave rise to the 16 T cell receptor beta chains below, sequenced in a study of a mutant IDH1 vaccine in newly diagnosed glioma. Produced via immunoSEQ multiplex PCR; TCRdb's table is partial and in-frame only. Of 85,000 to 100,000 clones listed, roughly 77% were seen once; the top ten hold approximately 7.6%. Regarding time point: baseline, week 1 (first vaccination visit). Sample treatment: pre-vaccination baseline after standard-of-care therapy. The sample here was PBMCs, taken from a glioma patient treated with radiotherapy, temozolomide or both. The receptors stem from a man aged 35-49 years with glioma.

The V call is TRBV7-2, the J call TRBJ2-7; 14 positions agree with TRBD2. With 4 bases clipped from V and 0 bases from J, the junction kept 5 bases outside the gene matches. From germline, CDR1 is SGHTA and CDR2 FQGNSA. The CDR3 is 17 residues long. The CDR3 nucleotides read TGTGCCAGCAGCTATAGGACTAGCGGGAGGCCCTCCTACGAGCAGTACTTC. It yields the protein CASSYRTSGRPSYEQYF.

The chain is built from TRBV19 and TRBJ2-6; D call uncertain. CDR1 and CDR2 from the germline V gene are LNHDA and SQIVND (reference sequence). With 1 base removed from V and 0 bases from J, the gap between germline ends came to 10 bases. CDR3 length: 17 residues. The CDR3 DNA follows: TGTGCCAGTAGTATAGTGGCTCTCGTCTCTGGGGCCAACGTCCTGACTTTC. Its translation is CASSIVALVSGANVLTF.

This chain's CDR3 is CASADKGGTEAFF. The DNA of the CDR3 is TGTGCCAGCGCAGATAAAGGGGGCACTGAAGCTTTCTTT. The chain combines TRBV18 with TRBJ1-1; a weak D match, TRBD1 (6 bases). Per the germline V gene, CDR1 is KGHSH and CDR2 is LQKENI. V lost 8 bases, J lost 4 bases, and 14 bases lay in between. The CDR3 has 13 residues.

The genes are TRBV7-2 and TRBJ1-5; a weak D match, TRBD1 (5 bases). The germline V gene has CDR1 SGHTA and CDR2 FQGNSA. V was shortened by 3 bases and J by 0 bases, with 12 bases between the two germline ends. CDR3 length equals 16 residues. The CDR3 loop reads CASSLVGGDSNQPQHF. In DNA form, the CDR3 reads TGTGCCAGCAGCTTGGTGGGGGGGGATAGCAATCAGCCCCAGCATTTT. The variable domain in full, completed from reference TRBV7-2 and TRBJ1-5, reads GAGVSQSPSNKVTEKGKDVELRCDPISGHTALYWYRQSLGQGLEFLIYFQGNSAPDKSGLPSDRFSAERTGGSVSTLTIQRTQQEDSAVYLCASSLVGGDSNQPQHFGDGTRLSIL.

The genes are TRBV5-1 and TRBJ2-1; 9 nucleotides match TRBD2. Germline assignment: CDR1 SGHRS and CDR2 YFSETQ. This CDR3 has 13 residues. The trim removed 6 bases at V and 6 bases at J, leaving 4 bases unmatched. The CDR3 loop reads CASTRLAANEQFF. CDR3 sequence (DNA): TGCGCCAGCACCCGACTAGCGGCCAATGAGCAGTTCTTC.

This rearrangement joins TRBV7-6 to TRBJ2-1; 11 bases match TRBD2. The CDR3 consists of 19 residues. Per the germline V gene, CDR1 is SGHVS and CDR2 is FNYEAQ. The V gene end was trimmed by 5 bases and the J gene end by 0 bases; junction bases not matched to a gene: 12. CDR3 in amino acids: CASSLTSGIGLSSYNEQFF. The CDR3 DNA is TGTGCCAGCAGCCTGACTAGCGGGATTGGTCTGAGCTCCTACAATGAGCAGTTCTTC.

The chain combines TRBV25-1 with TRBJ1-1; 8 bases fit TRBD1. The CDR3 sequence is 15 residues long. Germline values: CDR1 MGHDK, CDR2 SYGVNS. After removal of 3 bases from V and 4 bases from J, the junction contained 7 bases not matched to a gene. The CDR3 DNA sequence: TGTGCCAGCAGTGACGGACAGGGCGGTCGCACTGAAGCTTTCTTT. This codes for CASSDGQGGRTEAFF.

This rearrangement joins TRBV7-9 to TRBJ1-2, with D possibly matching TRBD1 (6 bases). CDR1 and CDR2 from the germline V gene are SEHNR and FQNEAQ (reference sequence). The CDR3 spans 15 residues. With 5 bases removed from V and 1 base from J, the gap between germline ends came to 14 bases. As DNA, the CDR3 is TGTGCCAGCAGCCGGCGGACAGAGAGTAACTATGGCTACACCTTC. Amino acid sequence: CASSRRTESNYGYTF.

This rearrangement joins TRBV6-1 to TRBJ1-4; D is unresolved. Germline V gene lookup returns CDR1 MNHNS and CDR2 SASEGT. Trimming shortened V by 0 bases and J by 0 bases, and 8 bases separated the two germline ends. The CDR3 loop spans 16 amino acids. CDR3 residues: CASSEAGRTTNEKLFF. CDR3 coding DNA: TGTGCCAGCAGTGAAGCGGGCAGGACAACTAATGAAAAACTGTTTTTT.

The rearrangement links TRBV18 to TRBJ1-5; D is possibly TRBD1 (6 bases). Between the trimmed V and J ends, which lost 4 bases and 5 bases, there was a span of 18 bases. This CDR3 comprises 16 residues. CDR1 and CDR2 from the germline V gene are KGHSH and LQKENI. CDR3 sequence (DNA): TGTGCCAGCTCACTTAATACAGGGTTAGGGGATCAGCCCCAGCATTTT. Translating gives CASSLNTGLGDQPQHF.

The V and J genes are TRBV28 and TRBJ2-7, with 7 bases matching TRBD1. Germline lookup yields CDR1 MDHEN and CDR2 SYDVKM. This CDR3 is 14 amino acids long. V was clipped by 7 bases and J by 5 bases; unmatched bases: 11. CDR3: CASTLDRVIHEQYF. DNA for the CDR3: TGTGCCAGCACCCTAGACAGGGTCATCCACGAGCAGTACTTC.

This clone was recorded only once. The V call is TRBV19, the J call TRBJ1-6, with D possibly matching TRBD1 (5 bases). V gave up 4 bases and J gave up 6 bases, with 16 bases separating them. The CDR3 has 16 residues. Germline loops: CDR1 LNHDA, CDR2 SQIVND (reference sequence). The CDR3 protein is CASSSPPGRTNSPLHF. The CDR3 nucleotides are TGTGCCAGTAGTAGCCCCCCGGGACGGACTAATTCACCCCTCCACTTT.

V gene TRBV10-3 combines with J gene TRBJ1-6; D gene ambiguous. Looked up from germline, CDR1 is ENHRY and CDR2 is SYGVKD. The CDR3 loop spans 13 amino acids. V lost 10 bases and J lost 8, with 15 bases in between. CDR3 sequence (DNA): TGTGCCACCTCGGGGAGGGTTGATTCACCCCTCCACTTT. Its translation: CATSGRVDSPLHF.

V gene TRBV6-6 combines with J gene TRBJ2-1; TRBD2 matches 12 bases. Germline V lookup: CDR1 MNHNY, CDR2 SVGAGI (reference sequence). CDR3 length: 15 residues. Germline trimming cut 6 bases from V and 5 bases from J; bases unmatched to any gene: 5. CDR3 loop: CASRRTSGTHNEQFF. DNA for the CDR3: TGTGCCAGCAGGAGGACTAGCGGGACCCACAATGAGCAGTTCTTC.

The chain is built from TRBV5-4 and TRBJ2-1; TRBD2 agrees at 10 bases. The CDR3 has 15 amino acids. Germline V gives CDR1 SGHNT, CDR2 YYREEE (reference sequence). V lost 4 bases, J lost 4 bases, and 5 bases stayed unmatched. The CDR3 nucleotides read TGTGCCAGCAGCCTAGCGGGGGTAAGATACAATGAGCAGTTCTTC. Protein sequence: CASSLAGVRYNEQFF.

The rearrangement uses TRBV9 and TRBJ1-1; possibly TRBD1 for D (5 bases). CDR3 length: 15 residues. Trimming shortened V by 3 bases and J by 0 bases, and 12 bases separated the two germline ends. Per germline, CDR1 SGDLS and CDR2 YYNGEE. CDR3 DNA: TGTGCCAGCAGCGCCAGCGGGGGGTTGAACACTGAAGCTTTCTTT. The encoded protein is CASSASGGLNTEAFF.